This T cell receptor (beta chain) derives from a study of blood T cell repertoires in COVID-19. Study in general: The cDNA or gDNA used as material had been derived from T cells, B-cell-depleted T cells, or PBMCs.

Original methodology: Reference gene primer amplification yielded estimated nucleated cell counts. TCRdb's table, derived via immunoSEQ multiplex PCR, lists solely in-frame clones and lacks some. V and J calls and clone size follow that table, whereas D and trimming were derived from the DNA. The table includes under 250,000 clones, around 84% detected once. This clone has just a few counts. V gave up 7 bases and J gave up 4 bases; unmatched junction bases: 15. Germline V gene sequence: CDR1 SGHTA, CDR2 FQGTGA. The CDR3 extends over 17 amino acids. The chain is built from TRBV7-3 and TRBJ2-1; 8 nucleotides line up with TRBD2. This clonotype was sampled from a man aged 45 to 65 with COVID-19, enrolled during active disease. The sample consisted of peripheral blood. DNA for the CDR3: TGTGCCAGCACCCGGCGGGGCGGGAGGCGGGGTTACAATGAGCAGTTCTTC. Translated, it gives CASTRRGGRRGYNEQFF.